The 7 T cell receptor beta chains reported below all come from one sample, sequenced in a study of cytomegalovirus exposure and HLA in healthy donors. Primers: 60 Vbeta forward and 13 Jbeta reverse. Produced via immunoSEQ multiplex PCR; TCRdb's table is partial and in-frame only. This table has some 190,000 clones, just under 80% appearing once. Input material: PBMCs. These receptors were obtained from a woman younger than 45 in good health and CMV-seronegative.

J is TRBJ2-1 and V is TRBV7-9; TRBD2 matches 13 bases. Germline CDR1 SEHNR, CDR2 FQNEAQ (reference sequence). Trimming cost V 6 bases and J 0 bases; bases outside gene matches: 5. CDR3 length: 17 residues. The CDR3 protein is CASRTGLAGRSYNEQFF. The CDR3 coding sequence is TGTGCCAGCAGGACGGGACTAGCGGGGCGCTCCTACAATGAGCAGTTCTTC.

V and J are TRBV7-3 and TRBJ2-2; 7 bases fit TRBD2. The CDR3 extends over 14 amino acids. Trimming cost V 6 bases and J 4 bases; bases outside gene matches: 5. Germline CDR1 reads SGHTA; CDR2 reads FQGTGA. CDR3 bases: TGTGCCAGCAGTCCGACTAGCTCCACCGGGGAGCTGTTTTTT. Amino acids: CASSPTSSTGELFF.

The chain employs TRBV11-2 and TRBJ2-2, with TRBD1 matching 8 bases. Germline CDR1 SGHAT, CDR2 FQNNGV. The CDR3 length is 18 residues. Losses at the gene ends were 2 bases for V and 6 bases for J; bases not matched to a gene: 14. This CDR3 reads CASSLTRSGRGRPGELFF. The CDR3 DNA reads TGTGCCAGCAGCTTAACTAGGAGTGGCAGGGGGCGACCCGGGGAGCTGTTTTTT.

This clone was observed a single time. The rearrangement links TRBV6-5 to TRBJ1-1; D is undetermined. Germline assignment: CDR1 MNHEY and CDR2 SVGAGI. This CDR3 contains 16 residues. V shed 2 bases and J shed 1 base, with 14 bases lying between them. DNA for the CDR3: TGTGCCAGCAGTTACACCGTTGGGCAGGCGAACACTGAAGCTTTCTTT. Protein product: CASSYTVGQANTEAFF.

The rearrangement links TRBV11-2 to TRBJ2-7; TRBD1 is a possible D gene (6 bases). The CDR3 totals 13 residues. Trimming pared 3 bases from V and 5 bases from J, leaving 11 bases between. Germline loops: CDR1 SGHAT, CDR2 FQNNGV. The CDR3 sequence is CASSLGQGNEQYF. In nucleotides, the CDR3 is TGTGCCAGCAGCTTGGGGCAGGGGAACGAGCAGTACTTC.

This clone appeared a single time. The chain uses TRBV4-3 and TRBJ1-2; D gene unclear. The CDR3 is 14 amino acids. Germline V gene data show CDR1 as LGHNA and CDR2 as YSLEER. The germline V and J ends were trimmed by 0 bases and 4 bases, with 9 bases remaining between them. DNA for the CDR3: TGCGCCAGCAGCCAAGAGAGGCTTGCCTATGGCTACACCTTC. Amino acid sequence: CASSQERLAYGYTF.

V gene TRBV18 combines with J gene TRBJ1-3; weak D call: TRBD1 (5 bases). V was clipped by 1 base and J by 2 bases, with 9 bases between them. The CDR3 consists of 15 residues. The V gene's germline CDR1 is KGHSH and CDR2 LQKENI. For the CDR3, the DNA is TGTGCCAGCTCACCACAGGCAGGGACTGGAAACACCATATATTTT. It yields the protein CASSPQAGTGNTIYF.